The source of this TCR beta chain is a study of CD8+CD57+ T cells in acquired aplastic anemia. Whoever was chosen for sequencing had shown CD8+CD57+ cell expansion by flow cytometry. Patients had undergone no therapy by the time their blood was sampled. A word on this clonotype: What it recognizes is unknown. At one end the junction does not follow the germline gene, possibly because of a read error.

Germline CDR1 and CDR2: ENHRY and SYGVKD. This CDR3 comprises 18 residues. According to the study, genomic DNA was the template for TCR beta VDJ and CDR3 profiling. TCRdb reanalysed the reads using MiXCR and keeps one entry per CDR3 protein. The data contain 160,000 or so distinct CDR3 sequences, roughly 43% of them singletons. The study, taken as a whole, reports: It was found that twenty-nine CD8+ CDR3 sequences were shared between patients and controls.

V gene TRBV10-3 combines with J gene TRBJ2-5; weak D call: TRBD2 (6 bases). This clonotype was sampled from a human donor with aplastic anemia. The sequencing sample was made of sorted CD4+, CD8+, or CD8+CD57+ T cells (not recorded which) from PBMCs. The DNA for the CDR3 is TGTGCCAGCAGTGAACGGACCAGACTAGACCGGACGGGGGAGACCCAGTACTTC. Its protein product is CASSERTRLDRTGETQYF.